This entry describes one T cell receptor (beta chain). In the ophthalmopathy cohort, Clinical Activity Score was at least 3, NOSPECS grade at least 4, and duration under 3 months. The CDR3 sequence is 16 residues long. V lost 3 bases, J lost 2 bases, and 16 bases lay in between. Amplified TCR beta CDR3 regions came from RNA transcripts. During a first-round RT-PCR of the TCR CDR3, the HTBI primer set was used. TCRdb used MiXCR to reprocess the multiplex PCR reads, holding one entry per CDR3 protein. The sample yields roughly 500,000 distinct CDR3 sequences, 24% seen once. This record comes from a study of T cells in Graves' hyperthyroidism and ophthalmopathy.

Sequences were obtained from blood. The sequence was obtained from a woman aged 25 to 39 with Graves' ophthalmopathy. V usage is TRBV12-3 or TRBV12-4 and J usage is TRBJ2-5, with D possibly TRBD1 on 5 matching bases. CDR3 bases: TGTGCCAGCAGTTTTGGTGGCGGACAACTTCAAGAGACCCAGTACTTC. Translation gives CASSFGGGQLQETQYF.